Detailed here is one TCR beta chain. The data stem from a study of shared clonotypes between healthy human individuals. This CDR3 comprises 16 residues. J was trimmed by 0 bases and V by 6 bases; bases with no gene match: 9. Germline values: CDR1 SGHTA, CDR2 FQGNSA. Produced via immunoSEQ multiplex PCR; TCRdb's table is partial and in-frame only. The sample records 400,000 to 500,000 clones, around three quarters being singletons. The sample consisted of PBMCs. The receptor was isolated from a woman in her thirties or forties in good health. Some clones in this sample may be carry-over from other donors' samples. V gene TRBV7-2 combines with J gene TRBJ1-2; 8 bases align to TRBD1. The DNA of the CDR3 is TGTGCCAGCAGTCCTACCCGGACAGGGACTAACTATGGCTACACCTTC. Translated, it gives CASSPTRTGTNYGYTF.